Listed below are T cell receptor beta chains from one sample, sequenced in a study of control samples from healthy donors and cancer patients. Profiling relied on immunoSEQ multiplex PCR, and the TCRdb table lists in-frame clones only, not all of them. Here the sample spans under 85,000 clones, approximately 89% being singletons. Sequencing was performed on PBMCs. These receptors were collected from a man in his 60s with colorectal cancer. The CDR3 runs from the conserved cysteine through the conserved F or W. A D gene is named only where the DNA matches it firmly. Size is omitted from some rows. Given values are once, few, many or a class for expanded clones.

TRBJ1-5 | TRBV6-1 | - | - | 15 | TGTGCCAGCAGTGAAGGGTGGGGTAGGCATCAGCCCCAGCATTTT | CASSEGWGRHQPQHF
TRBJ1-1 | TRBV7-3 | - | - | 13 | TGTGCCAGCAGCTCGGAAGGGAGCACTGAAGCTTTCTTT | CASSSEGSTEAFF
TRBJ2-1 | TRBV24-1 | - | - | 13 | TGTGCCACCAGTTCCCAGACACACCGAGAGCAGTTCTTC | CATSSQTHREQFF
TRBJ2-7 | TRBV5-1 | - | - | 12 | TGCGCCAGCAGCTTGATGCACTACGAGCAGTACTTC | CASSLMHYEQYF
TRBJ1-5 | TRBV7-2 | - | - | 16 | TGTGCCAGCAGTCAGAGGGTAGCAGGGGGCAATCAGCCCCAGCATTTT | CASSQRVAGGNQPQHF
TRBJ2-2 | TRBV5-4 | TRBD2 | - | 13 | TGTGCCAGCAGCCCCTCCGGGGGGTGGGAGCTGTTTTTT | CASSPSGGWELFF
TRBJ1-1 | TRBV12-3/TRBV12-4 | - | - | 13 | TGTGCCAGCAGTTTTTCGACTTTGGAAGGAGCTTTCTTT | CASSFSTLEGAFF
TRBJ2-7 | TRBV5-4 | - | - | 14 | TGTGCCAGCAGCCCTCATTGGGCCCCCTACGAGCAGTACTTC | CASSPHWAPYEQYF
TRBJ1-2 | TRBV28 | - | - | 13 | TGTGCCAGCAGTTGGACGGGTAACTATGGCTACACCTTC | CASSWTGNYGYTF
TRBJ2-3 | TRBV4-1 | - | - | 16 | TGCGCCAGCAGCCAAGAGGGCGGGGGCCCCACAGATACGCAGTATTTT | CASSQEGGGPTDTQYF
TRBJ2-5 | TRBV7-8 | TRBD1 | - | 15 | TGTGCCAGCAGCCCGAGGGACAGCTACCAAGAGACCCAGTACTTC | CASSPRDSYQETQYF
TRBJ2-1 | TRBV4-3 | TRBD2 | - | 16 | TGCGCCAGCAGCCACGGGACTAGCGGGGGGTACAATGAGCAGTTCTTC | CASSHGTSGGYNEQFF
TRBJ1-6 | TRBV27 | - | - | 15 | TGTGCCAGCAGTTTATCGGCAGGGGAATATTCACCCCTCCACTTT | CASSLSAGEYSPLHF
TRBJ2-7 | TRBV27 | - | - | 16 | TGTGCCAGCAGCCCGGTTGCGGGGGCGCGGAGTAACGAGCAGTACTTC | CASSPVAGARSNEQYF
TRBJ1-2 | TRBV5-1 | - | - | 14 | TGCGCCAGCAGCTTGGACGCTGCAGGCTATGGCTACACCTTC | CASSLDAAGYGYTF
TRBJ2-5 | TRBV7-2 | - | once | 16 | TGTGCCAGCAGCCCGACTCACAGGGCTGGCCAAGAGACCCAGTACTTC | CASSPTHRAGQETQYF
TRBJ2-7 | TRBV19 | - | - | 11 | TGTGCCAGTAGTAGGGGGGCAGAGCAGTACTTC | CASSRGAEQYF
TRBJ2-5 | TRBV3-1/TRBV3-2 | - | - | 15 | TGTGCCAGCAGCCAAAGCGGAGACCACCAAGAGACCCAGTACTTC | CASSQSGDHQETQYF
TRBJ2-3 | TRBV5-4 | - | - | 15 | TGTGCCAGCAGCCGCCCGCCAGAAAGCACAGATACGCAGTATTTT | CASSRPPESTDTQYF
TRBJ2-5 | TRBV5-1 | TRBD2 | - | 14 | TGCGCCAGCAGCCGCGGGACTACCGCCGAGACCCAGTACTTC | CASSRGTTAETQYF
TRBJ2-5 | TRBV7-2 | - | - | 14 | TGTGCCAGCAGCTTAGTTACGTACCAAGAGACCCAGTACTTC | CASSLVTYQETQYF
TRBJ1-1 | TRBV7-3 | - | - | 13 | TGTGCCAGCAGCGCCTCAGCAAACACTGAAGCTTTCTTT | CASSASANTEAFF
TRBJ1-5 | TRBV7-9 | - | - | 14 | TGTGCCAGCAGCTTGGTCGGGGCAGGGCAGCCCCAGCATTTT | CASSLVGAGQPQHF
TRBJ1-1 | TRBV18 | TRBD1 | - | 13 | TGTGCCAGCTCGGGGGACAGGGATGGGTTAGCTTTCTTT | CASSGDRDGLAFF
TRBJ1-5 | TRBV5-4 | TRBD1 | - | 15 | TGTGCCAGCAGCCCCCCCACAGGGGTGCATCAGCCCCAGCATTTT | CASSPPTGVHQPQHF
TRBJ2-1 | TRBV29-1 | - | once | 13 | TGCAGCGTTGCCAGGGACGTTTTGTATGAGCAGTTCTTC | CSVARDVLYEQFF
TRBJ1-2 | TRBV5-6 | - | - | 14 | TGTGCCAGCAGACCAGGGACCTCTAACTATGGCTACACCTTC | CASRPGTSNYGYTF
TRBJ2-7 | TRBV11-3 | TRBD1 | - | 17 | TGTGCCAGCAGCTTACCGACTGGGGGACAGGATTCCTACGAGCAGTACTTC | CASSLPTGGQDSYEQYF
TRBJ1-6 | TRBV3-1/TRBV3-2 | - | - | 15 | TGTGCCAGCAGCCCTCGTGGAGGGACTAATTCACCCCTCCACTTT | CASSPRGGTNSPLHF
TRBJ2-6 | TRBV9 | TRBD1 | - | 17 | TGTGCCAGCAGCGTCGGGACAGGGGCAAGCGGGGCCAACGTCCTGACTTTC | CASSVGTGASGANVLTF
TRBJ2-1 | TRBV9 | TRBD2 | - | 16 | TGTGCCAGCAGCGTAGTTCCAGCGGGGGTGAGGAATGAGCAGTTCTTC | CASSVVPAGVRNEQFF
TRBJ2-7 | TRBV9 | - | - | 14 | TGTGCCAGCAGCGTAGGGGGGAGCTCCTACGAGCAGTACTTC | CASSVGGSSYEQYF
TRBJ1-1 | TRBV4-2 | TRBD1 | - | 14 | TGTGCCAGCAGCCACTGGACAGGGAAAACTGAAGCTTTCTTT | CASSHWTGKTEAFF